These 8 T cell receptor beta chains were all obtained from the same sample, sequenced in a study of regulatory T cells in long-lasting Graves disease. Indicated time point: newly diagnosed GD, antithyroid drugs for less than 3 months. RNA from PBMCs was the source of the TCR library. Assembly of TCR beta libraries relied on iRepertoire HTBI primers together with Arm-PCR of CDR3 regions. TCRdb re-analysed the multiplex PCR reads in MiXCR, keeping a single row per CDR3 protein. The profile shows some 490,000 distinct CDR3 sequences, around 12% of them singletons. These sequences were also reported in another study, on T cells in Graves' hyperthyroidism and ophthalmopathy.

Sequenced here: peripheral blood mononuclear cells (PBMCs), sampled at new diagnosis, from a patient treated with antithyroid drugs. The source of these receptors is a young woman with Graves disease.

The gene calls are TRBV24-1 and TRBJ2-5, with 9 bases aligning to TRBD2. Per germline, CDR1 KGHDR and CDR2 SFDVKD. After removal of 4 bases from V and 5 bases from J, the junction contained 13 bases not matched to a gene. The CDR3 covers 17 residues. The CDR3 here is CATSDSPLRREGETQYF. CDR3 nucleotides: TGTGCCACCAGTGACAGCCCACTGCGGCGGGAGGGGGAGACCCAGTACTTC.

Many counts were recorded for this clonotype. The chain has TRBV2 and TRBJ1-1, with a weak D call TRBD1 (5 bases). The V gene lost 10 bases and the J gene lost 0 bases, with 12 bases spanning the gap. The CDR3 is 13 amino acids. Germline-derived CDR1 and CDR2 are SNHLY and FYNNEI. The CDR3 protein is CATLQEVNTEAFF. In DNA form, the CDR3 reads TGTGCCACCTTACAGGAGGTGAACACTGAAGCTTTCTTT.

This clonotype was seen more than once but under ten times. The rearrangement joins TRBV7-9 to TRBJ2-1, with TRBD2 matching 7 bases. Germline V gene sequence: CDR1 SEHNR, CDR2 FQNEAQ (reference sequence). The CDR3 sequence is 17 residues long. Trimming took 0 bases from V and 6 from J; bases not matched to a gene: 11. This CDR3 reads CASSLAPTSSLGNEQFF. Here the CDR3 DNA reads TGTGCCAGCAGCTTAGCCCCGACTAGCTCTCTAGGCAATGAGCAGTTCTTC.

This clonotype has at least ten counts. The CDR3 sequence is CASSRTLGDFNTEAFF. The CDR3 nucleotides are TGTGCCAGCAGCCGAACCCTGGGGGACTTTAACACTGAAGCTTTCTTT. The V call is TRBV11-2, the J call TRBJ1-1; a possible D gene is TRBD1 (5 bases). The CDR3 consists of 16 residues. V was shortened by 5 bases and J by 2 bases, with 18 bases between the two germline ends. Germline V CDR1 and CDR2: SGHAT, FQNNGV.

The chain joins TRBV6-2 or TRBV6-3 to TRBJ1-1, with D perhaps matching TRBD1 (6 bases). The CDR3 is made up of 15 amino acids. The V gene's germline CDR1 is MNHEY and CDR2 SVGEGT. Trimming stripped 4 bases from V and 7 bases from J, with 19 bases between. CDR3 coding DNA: TGTGCCAGCAGTTTACCCGGGACACAAAATAATGAAGCTTTCTTT. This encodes CASSLPGTQNNEAFF.

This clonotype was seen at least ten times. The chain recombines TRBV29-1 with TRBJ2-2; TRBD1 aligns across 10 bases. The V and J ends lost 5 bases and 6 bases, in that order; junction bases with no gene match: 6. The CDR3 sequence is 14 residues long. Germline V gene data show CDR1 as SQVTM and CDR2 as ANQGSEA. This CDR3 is CSVSTGGWAGELFF. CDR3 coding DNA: TGCAGCGTTTCGACAGGGGGCTGGGCCGGGGAGCTGTTTTTT.

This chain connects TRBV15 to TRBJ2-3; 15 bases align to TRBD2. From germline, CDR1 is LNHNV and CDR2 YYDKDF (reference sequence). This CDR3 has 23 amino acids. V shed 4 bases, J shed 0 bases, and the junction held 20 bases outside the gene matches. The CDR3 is CATSISLSGLAGGPYLSTDTQYF. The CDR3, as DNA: TGTGCCACCAGCATTAGCCTTTCTGGACTAGCGGGAGGGCCATACTTAAGCACAGATACGCAGTATTTT.

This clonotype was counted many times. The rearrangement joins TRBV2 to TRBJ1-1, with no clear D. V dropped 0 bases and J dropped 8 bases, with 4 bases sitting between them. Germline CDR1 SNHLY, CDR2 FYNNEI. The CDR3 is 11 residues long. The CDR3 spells CASSEATEAFF. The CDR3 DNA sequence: TGTGCCAGCAGTGAAGCGACAGAAGCTTTCTTT.